The entry below describes one T cell receptor (beta chain). The target antigen is unknown. This sample is part of a study of shared clonotypes between healthy human individuals. Repertoires were generated with immunoSEQ multiplex PCR, while TCRdb's copy carries only in-frame clones and drops some. The table includes some 2,000,000 clones, about 94% detected once. From germline, CDR1 is SGHTA and CDR2 FQGNSA. Trimming shortened V by 1 base and J by 1 base, and 13 bases separated the two germline ends. The CDR3 is 16 residues long. Broader study findings: Large depth notwithstanding, sorted-subset sequencing proved incomplete by rarefaction.

CD45RO-negative, CCR7-positively selected cells formed the naive CD8 fraction, excluding terminally differentiated effector memory CD45RA+ cells. The sequenced sample consisted of naive CD8+ T cells sorted from blood. The chain has TRBV7-2 and TRBJ1-1; a weak D match, TRBD1 (5 bases). The receptor comes from a man between 18 and 35 years old in good health. CDR3 in amino acids: CASSLDFRGWNTEAFF. The CDR3 nucleotides are TGTGCCAGCAGCTTAGATTTCCGGGGCTGGAACACTGAAGCTTTCTTT.